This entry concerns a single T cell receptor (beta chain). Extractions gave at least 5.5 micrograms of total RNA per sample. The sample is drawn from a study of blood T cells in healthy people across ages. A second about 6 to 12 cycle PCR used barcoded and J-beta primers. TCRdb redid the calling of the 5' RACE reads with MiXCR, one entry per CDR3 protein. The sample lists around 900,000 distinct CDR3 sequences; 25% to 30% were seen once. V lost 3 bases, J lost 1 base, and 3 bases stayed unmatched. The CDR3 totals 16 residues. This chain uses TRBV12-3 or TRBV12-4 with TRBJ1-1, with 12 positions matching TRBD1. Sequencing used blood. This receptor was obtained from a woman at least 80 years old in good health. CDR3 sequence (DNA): TGTGCCAGCAGTTTTGGGACAGGGGGCAGGAACACTGAAGCTTTCTTT. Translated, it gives CASSFGTGGRNTEAFF.